The clone carrying this TCR beta chain appeared once. This sample was included in a study of blood T cell repertoires in COVID-19. Authors' processing steps: Amplification of reference gene primers was used by the study to estimate nucleated cell counts. TCRdb's table, derived via immunoSEQ multiplex PCR, lists solely in-frame clones and lacks some. V and J calls and clone size are as listed in that table; D and trimming were resolved from the DNA. Altogether around 390,000 clones are present, about 87% being singletons, with the ten largest covering roughly 10%. Looked up from germline, CDR1 is SGHDT and CDR2 is YYEEEE. V was clipped by 4 bases and J by 4 bases; unmatched bases: 8. This CDR3 is 14 amino acids long.

The J gene is TRBJ2-7, the V gene TRBV5-6, with 7 bases that match TRBD1. This sequence was found in a woman between 45 and 60 years old who had recovered from COVID-19. The material sequenced was PBMCs or T cells enriched from blood (not recorded which). As DNA, the CDR3 is TGTGCCAGCAGCCGACGACAGGGCTATTACGAGCAGTACTTC. Translation: CASSRRQGYYEQYF.